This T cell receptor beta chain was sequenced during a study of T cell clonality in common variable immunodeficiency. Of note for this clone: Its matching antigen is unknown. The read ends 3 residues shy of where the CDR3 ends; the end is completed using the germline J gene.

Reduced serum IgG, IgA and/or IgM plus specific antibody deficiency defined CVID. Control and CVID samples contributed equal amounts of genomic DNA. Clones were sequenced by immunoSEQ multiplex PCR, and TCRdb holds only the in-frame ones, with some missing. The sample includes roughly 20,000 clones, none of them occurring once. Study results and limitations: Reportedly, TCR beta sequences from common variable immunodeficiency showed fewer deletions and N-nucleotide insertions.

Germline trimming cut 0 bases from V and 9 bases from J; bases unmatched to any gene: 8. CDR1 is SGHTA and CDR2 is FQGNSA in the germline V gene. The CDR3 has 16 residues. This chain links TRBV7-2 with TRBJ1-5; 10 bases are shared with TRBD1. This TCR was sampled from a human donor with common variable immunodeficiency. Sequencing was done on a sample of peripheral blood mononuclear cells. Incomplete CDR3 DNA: TGTGCCAGCAGCTTAGCGGGGGGCGGACAGGGGGGGCCC. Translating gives CASSLAGGGQGGP. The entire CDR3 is CASSLAGGGQGGPQHF.